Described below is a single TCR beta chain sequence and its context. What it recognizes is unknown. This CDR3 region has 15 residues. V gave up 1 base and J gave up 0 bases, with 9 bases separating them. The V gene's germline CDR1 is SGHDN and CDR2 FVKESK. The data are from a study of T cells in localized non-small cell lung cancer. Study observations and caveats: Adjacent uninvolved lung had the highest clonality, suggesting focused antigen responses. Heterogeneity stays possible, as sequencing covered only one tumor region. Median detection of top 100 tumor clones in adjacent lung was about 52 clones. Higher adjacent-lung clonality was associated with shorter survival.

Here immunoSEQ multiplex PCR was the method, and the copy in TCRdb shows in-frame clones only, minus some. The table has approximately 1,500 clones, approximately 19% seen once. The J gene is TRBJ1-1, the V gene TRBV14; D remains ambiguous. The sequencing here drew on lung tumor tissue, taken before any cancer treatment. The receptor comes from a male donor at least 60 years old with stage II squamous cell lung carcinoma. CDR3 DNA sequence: TGTGCCAGCAGCCAAGGGATATCGGTGAACACTGAAGCTTTCTTT. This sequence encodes CASSQGISVNTEAFF.